This T cell receptor (beta chain) appears in the sequencing data of a study of blood T cell repertoires in COVID-19. CDR1 is MNHEY and CDR2 is SMNVEV in the germline V gene (reference sequence). CDR3 length equals 17 residues. Trimming cost V 5 bases and J 5 bases; bases outside gene matches: 14. TCRdb keeps only in-frame clones here, not all; method: immunoSEQ multiplex PCR. This sample has about 470,000 clones, with roughly nine tenths found just once. The origin of this receptor is a woman aged 18-29 years who had recovered from COVID-19. The genes are TRBV27 and TRBJ1-5; 8 nucleotides align to TRBD1. Sequencing used PBMCs or T cells enriched from blood (not recorded which). The CDR3 sequence: CASSPLLRTGHDQPQHF. The CDR3, as DNA: TGTGCCAGCAGTCCTCTGTTGCGGACAGGGCATGATCAGCCCCAGCATTTT.